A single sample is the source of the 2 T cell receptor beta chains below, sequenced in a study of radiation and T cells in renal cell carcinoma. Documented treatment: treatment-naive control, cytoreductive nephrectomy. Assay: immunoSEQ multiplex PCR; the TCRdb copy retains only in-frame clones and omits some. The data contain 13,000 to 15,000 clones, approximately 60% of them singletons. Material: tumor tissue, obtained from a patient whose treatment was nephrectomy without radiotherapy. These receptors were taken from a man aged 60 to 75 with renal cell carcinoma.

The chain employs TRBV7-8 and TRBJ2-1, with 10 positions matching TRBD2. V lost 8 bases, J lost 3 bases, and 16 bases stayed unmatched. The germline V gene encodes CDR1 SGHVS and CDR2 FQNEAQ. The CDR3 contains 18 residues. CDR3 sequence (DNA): TGTGCCAGCGGAAGACCAAGCGGGAGGGCCTCCTTCTACAATGAGCAGTTCTTC. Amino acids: CASGRPSGRASFYNEQFF.

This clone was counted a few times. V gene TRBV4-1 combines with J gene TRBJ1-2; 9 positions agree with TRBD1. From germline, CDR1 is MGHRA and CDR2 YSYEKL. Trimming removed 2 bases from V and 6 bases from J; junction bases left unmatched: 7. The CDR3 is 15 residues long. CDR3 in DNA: TGCGCCAGCAGCCAAAGGGGACAGGGTGGCAATGGCTACACCTTC. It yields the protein CASSQRGQGGNGYTF.